The 25 T cell receptor beta chains listed next were all sequenced from one sample in a study of breast tumors, draining lymph nodes, adjacent tissues. One entry per CDR3 protein, called by TCRdb with MiXCR from the multiplex PCR reads. This table has about 15,000 distinct CDR3 sequences, more than 50% appearing once. Source material: tumor-adjacent breast tissue. The source of these receptors is a female donor with breast cancer. Some clones in this sample may be carry-over from other donors' samples.

The sample holds many counts of this clonotype. This chain uses TRBV20-1 with TRBJ2-1, with D perhaps matching TRBD2 (6 bases). This CDR3 is built from 16 residues. Trimming left V 0 bases short and J 0 bases short, with 12 bases between. Germline V gene lookup returns CDR1 DFQATT and CDR2 SNEGSKA (reference sequence). This chain's CDR3 is CSARDPGLFSYNEQFF. DNA of the CDR3: TGCAGTGCTAGAGACCCGGGACTCTTCTCCTACAATGAGCAGTTCTTC.

This rearrangement joins TRBV11-2 to TRBJ1-6; the D gene is possibly TRBD1 (6 bases). The CDR3 is 15 amino acids. Germline assignment: CDR1 SGHAT and CDR2 FQNNGV. V was pared by 3 bases and J by 6 bases, with 12 bases between. CDR3: CASSFGGGINSPLHF. As DNA, the CDR3 is TGTGCCAGCAGCTTTGGAGGGGGGATTAATTCACCCCTCCACTTT. Full variable domain (missing parts from reference TRBV11-2 and TRBJ1-6): EAGVAQSPRYKIIEKRQSVAFWCNPISGHATLYWYQQILGQGPKLLIQFQNNGVVDDSQLPKDRFSAERLKGVDSTLKIQPAKLEDSAVYLCASSFGGGINSPLHFGNGTRLTVT.

The chain joins TRBV29-1 to TRBJ2-7; the D call may be TRBD1 or TRBD2 (5 bases each). Deletions cut 7 bases from V and 1 base from J, with 17 bases between. Germline CDR1 is SQVTM and CDR2 is ANQGSEA. The CDR3 has 14 amino acids. The CDR3 DNA is TGCAGCGCAACGTGGGGACGCGAGTCCTACGAGCAGTACTTC. It is translated as CSATWGRESYEQYF.

The V call is TRBV3-1, the J call TRBJ1-5; D is unresolved. The V end lost 3 bases, the J end lost 7 bases, and 10 bases lay between the germline ends. This CDR3 comprises 13 residues. Germline CDR1 and CDR2: LGHDT and YNNKEL (reference sequence). The CDR3 loop reads CASSHDPGQPQHF. The CDR3 DNA is TGTGCCAGCAGCCATGATCCGGGCCAGCCCCAGCATTTT.

J is TRBJ2-5 and V is TRBV20-1, with 7 positions matching TRBD2. Germline V gene data show CDR1 as DFQATT and CDR2 as SNEGSKA (reference sequence). The CDR3 extends over 11 amino acids. Trimming cost V 5 bases and J 5 bases; bases outside gene matches: 2. The CDR3 nucleotides read TGCAGTGCTGGGGGGGGTGAGACCCAGTACTTC. The encoded protein is CSAGGGETQYF.

This clonotype appeared a single time. This chain joins TRBV12-3 or TRBV12-4 and TRBJ2-7, with D possibly called TRBD1 or TRBD2 (5 bases each). CDR3 length equals 13 residues. The ends were cut back, 3 bases at V and 4 bases at J, with 10 bases in the middle. CDR3 sequence reads: CASSLGTPYEQYF. For the CDR3, the DNA is TGTGCCAGCAGTTTGGGGACCCCTTACGAGCAGTACTTC.

The genes are TRBV7-8 and TRBJ2-5; 10 nucleotides align to TRBD2. V lost 5 bases and J lost 5; bases outside the gene matches: 8. Germline V gene sequence: CDR1 SGHVS, CDR2 FQNEAQ. The CDR3 length is 15 residues. The DNA for the CDR3 is TGTGCCAGCAGCCTCGAGCGGGGGGGCCGCGAGACCCAGTACTTC. It specifies CASSLERGGRETQYF.

The rearrangement uses TRBV10-2 and TRBJ2-1; no definite D call. Trimming took 5 bases from V and 8 from J, leaving 7 bases between them. Germline V lookup: CDR1 WSHSY, CDR2 SAAADI. There are 11 residues in the CDR3. DNA for the CDR3: TGCGCCAGCAGTTCGGTAGATGAGCAGTTCTTC. Translated: CASSSVDEQFF.

The CDR3 loop reads CSVALAGGGSSYEQYF. DNA for the CDR3: TGCAGCGTTGCTCTAGCGGGAGGGGGGAGCTCCTACGAGCAGTACTTC. The V and J genes are TRBV29-1 and TRBJ2-7; 12 nucleotides align to TRBD2. CDR1 and CDR2 from the germline V gene are SQVTM and ANQGSEA. This CDR3 comprises 16 residues. The J segment lost 0 bases and the V segment lost 4 bases, leaving 7 bases of the junction unmatched.

This clonotype showed up just a few times. This rearrangement joins TRBV20-1 to TRBJ2-7; 14 nucleotides line up with TRBD2. Losses at the gene ends were 0 bases for V and 4 bases for J; bases not matched to a gene: 5. CDR1 is DFQATT and CDR2 is SNEGSKA in the germline V gene (reference sequence). The CDR3 spans 16 residues. The CDR3 DNA follows: TGCAGTGCTAGAGATCCGGGGACTAGCGGGAGATACGAGCAGTACTTC. Translation gives CSARDPGTSGRYEQYF.

Many counts were recorded for this clonotype. The chain combines TRBV27 with TRBJ2-1; the match to TRBD1 covers 7 bases. The CDR3 spans 16 residues. CDR1 and CDR2 (germline): MNHEY, SMNVEV (reference sequence). The junction had 15 bases not matched to a gene; V was cut back by 6 bases and J by 7 bases. CDR3 region: CASRPSPGQAPNEQFF. Written as DNA, the CDR3 is TGTGCCAGCAGGCCCAGCCCCGGACAGGCCCCGAATGAGCAGTTCTTC.

The sample holds a few counts of this clonotype. This rearrangement joins TRBV10-3 to TRBJ1-6; D possibly corresponds to TRBD1 (6 bases). Germline V gene sequence: CDR1 ENHRY, CDR2 SYGVKD. The CDR3 sequence is 13 residues long. Trimming removed 10 bases from V and 8 bases from J, with 15 bases in between. CDR3 sequence reads: CATSGAGDSPLHF. CDR3 DNA: TGTGCCACCTCGGGGGCTGGAGATTCACCCCTCCACTTT.

This clonotype was counted only a few times. A read error may produce the germline difference seen at one junction end. The genes are TRBV19 and TRBJ1-5; 9 bases fit TRBD1. The germline V gene encodes CDR1 LNHDA and CDR2 SQIVND (reference sequence). The CDR3 totals 17 residues. This CDR3 reads CASSIDDRGSWNQPQPF. CDR3 bases: TGTGCCAGTAGTATAGATGACAGGGGGAGCTGGAATCAGCCCCAGCCCTTT.

Concerning this clonotype itself: The junction departs from germline at one end; a sequencing error may be responsible. The chain joins TRBV24-1 to TRBJ2-3, with 10 positions matching TRBD2. From germline, CDR1 is KGHDR and CDR2 SFDVKD. The CDR3 covers 17 residues. The CDR3 DNA is TGTGCCACAAGTGACAACCTAGCGGGGGATGGGACAGATACGCAGTATTTT. Its translation: CATSDNLAGDGTDTQYF.

V and J are TRBV24-1 and TRBJ1-2; D not certain. The V gene lost 2 bases and the J gene lost 2 bases, with 17 bases spanning the gap. This CDR3 has 17 residues. Germline V gene lookup returns CDR1 KGHDR and CDR2 SFDVKD. CDR3 in amino acids: CATSDSRAGLDNYGYTF. The DNA of the CDR3 is TGTGCCACCAGTGATTCACGAGCCGGTTTAGACAACTATGGCTACACCTTC.

In this sample, this clonotype turned up many times. The chain employs TRBV29-1 and TRBJ2-6, with a tentative D call TRBD2 (5 bases). This CDR3 is 15 amino acids long. Trimming removed 4 bases at V and 0 bases at J, with 10 bases between. Per germline, CDR1 SQVTM and CDR2 ANQGSEA. The CDR3 DNA sequence: TGCAGCGTTGCCGGGGAACTCTCTGGGGCCAACGTCCTGACTTTC. Protein product: CSVAGELSGANVLTF.

For this clonotype: Relative to the germline gene, one junction end is altered; a read error may explain this. This rearrangement joins TRBV5-1 to TRBJ1-2, with D tentatively TRBD1 (6 bases). From germline, CDR1 is SGHRS and CDR2 YFSETQ. The CDR3 covers 13 residues. For the CDR3, the DNA is TGTGCCAGCAGCGTGTCAGGGGACTATGGCTACACCTTC. It encodes CASSVSGDYGYTF.

This clonotype was seen only a few times. This chain links TRBV7-9 with TRBJ2-1; D unresolved. The V end lost 6 bases, the J end lost 0 bases, and 6 bases lay between the germline ends. CDR1 is SEHNR and CDR2 is FQNEAQ in the germline V gene (reference sequence). This CDR3 has 13 amino acids. In DNA, the CDR3 is TGTGCCAGCAGTTCAAGCTCCTACAATGAGCAGTTCTTC. Protein: CASSSSSYNEQFF.

The V call is TRBV29-1, the J call TRBJ1-2; tentatively, D is TRBD1 (5 bases). The CDR3 spans 12 residues. In germline, CDR1 is SQVTM, CDR2 ANQGSEA. V lost 7 bases and J 0 bases, leaving 9 bases between the germline ends. CDR3 protein: CSARQTNYGYTF. The CDR3 bases are TGCAGCGCCCGACAGACTAACTATGGCTACACCTTC. Complete variable domain (other parts from reference TRBV29-1 and TRBJ1-2): SAVISQKPSRDICQRGTSLTIQCQVDSQVTMMFWYRQQPGQSLTLIATANQGSEATYESGFVIDKFPISRPNLTFSTLTVSNMSPEDSSIYLCSARQTNYGYTFGSGTRLTVV.

This chain uses TRBV2 with TRBJ1-5; D call uncertain. This CDR3 is 15 amino acids long. Between the trimmed V and J ends, which lost 3 bases and 3 bases, there was a span of 12 bases. Germline CDR1 and CDR2: SNHLY and FYNNEI. The CDR3 region has the DNA TGTGCCAGCAGTGAGATGGGATTTAACAATCAGCCCCAGCATTTT. It yields the protein CASSEMGFNNQPQHF. Complete variable domain (other parts from reference TRBV2 and TRBJ1-5): EPEVTQTPSHQVTQMGQEVILRCVPISNHLYFYWYRQILGQKVEFLVSFYNNEISEKSEIFDDQFSVERPDGSNFTLKIRSTKLEDSAMYFCASSEMGFNNQPQHFGDGTRLSIL.

J is TRBJ1-1 and V is TRBV2; D is ambiguous. Between the trimmed V and J ends, which lost 2 bases and 11 bases, there was a span of 15 bases. CDR1 SNHLY and CDR2 FYNNEI come from the germline V gene. The CDR3 covers 13 residues. The CDR3 DNA follows: TGTGCCAGCAGTGAAAATGTCCTGGGTGAGGCTTTCTTT. Its protein product is CASSENVLGEAFF.

This sequence joins TRBV29-1 and TRBJ2-1; D is possibly TRBD2 (5 bases). Per germline, CDR1 SQVTM and CDR2 ANQGSEA. The CDR3 spans 13 residues. V was cut by 7 bases and J by 4 bases, with 14 bases left in between. For the CDR3, the DNA is TGCAGCGGACACAAGACGGGATACAATGAGCAGTTCTTC. Its protein product is CSGHKTGYNEQFF.

In this sample, this clonotype turned up many times. This chain links TRBV28 with TRBJ2-7; no definite D call. This CDR3 has 13 residues. CDR1 is MDHEN, CDR2 SYDVKM, per germline. Trimming cost V 3 bases and J 5 bases, with 11 bases left between them. The CDR3 DNA follows: TGTGCCAGCAGTTTTGTCCCAATAAACGAGCAGTACTTC. It is translated as CASSFVPINEQYF.

The chain employs TRBV20-1 and TRBJ2-7, with D maybe TRBD2 (7 bases). With 5 bases removed from V and 4 bases from J, the gap between germline ends came to 12 bases. CDR3 length: 12 amino acids. The germline gives CDR1 DFQATT, CDR2 SNEGSKA (reference sequence). CDR3 nucleotide sequence: TGCAGTGCTCTAGGGGGGGGGTACGAGCAGTACTTC. Its protein is CSALGGGYEQYF.

The chain has TRBV19 and TRBJ2-7, with D possibly matching TRBD1 (6 bases). Germline loops: CDR1 LNHDA, CDR2 SQIVND (reference sequence). This CDR3 comprises 16 residues. The V gene lost 5 bases and the J gene lost 3 bases, with 20 bases spanning the gap. CDR3 loop: CASSPQATGGGYEQYF. CDR3 DNA: TGTGCCAGTAGTCCCCAGGCGACAGGTGGGGGCTACGAGCAGTACTTC.